This TCR beta chain was sequenced for a study of control samples from healthy donors and cancer patients. TCRdb's copy holds only in-frame clones and misses some; the assay was immunoSEQ multiplex PCR. In the table there are 170,000 or so clones, roughly 90% of which are singletons. CDR3 length: 14 amino acids. Trimming took 6 bases from V and 8 from J; bases not matched to a gene: 11. The V gene's germline CDR1 is SGHNT and CDR2 YYREEE (reference sequence). The sample comprised blood. The sequence came from a woman in her forties or fifties in good health. The chain has TRBV5-4 and TRBJ1-1, with 9 bases identical to TRBD1. CDR3 amino acids: CASTPGSDRGEAFF. The CDR3 region has the DNA TGTGCCAGCACCCCGGGTTCGGACAGGGGAGAAGCTTTCTTT.